Listed below are T cell receptor beta chains from one sample, sequenced in a study of blood T cells in healthy people across ages. TCRdb passed the 5' RACE reads through MiXCR, listing each CDR3 protein once. The data contain about 290,000 distinct CDR3 sequences, 25% to 30% of them seen just once; the ten biggest clones take up over 25%. Sequences were obtained from blood. Receptors were obtained from a woman aged 70-85 years in good health. CDR3s include the opening cysteine and the closing phenylalanine or tryptophan. D genes are given only for firm matches. The size entry is marked missing in some rows and otherwise reads once, few, many or a size class.

V gene,J gene,D gene,clone size,CDR3 protein,CDR3 DNA
TRBV7-2,TRBJ1-5,NA,NA,CASSLERVSQPQHF,TGTGCCAGCAGCTTAGAACGGGTATCTCAGCCCCAGCATTTT
TRBV4-2,TRBJ2-5,TRBD2,NA,CASSQDPSSGSETQYF,TGTGCCAGCAGCCAAGATCCATCTAGCGGGAGTGAGACCCAGTACTTC
TRBV5-6,TRBJ2-5,TRBD2,NA,CASSREGRETQYF,TGTGCCAGCAGCCGGGAGGGCCGAGAGACCCAGTACTTC
TRBV20-1,TRBJ2-4,NA,NA,CSARLASTKNIQYF,TGCAGTGCTAGACTCGCCTCTACCAAAAACATTCAGTACTTC
TRBV28,TRBJ2-7,NA,NA,CASKRFRGAYEQYF,TGTGCCAGCAAACGCTTTCGAGGCGCCTACGAGCAGTACTTC
TRBV28,TRBJ2-5,TRBD2,many,CASSTREDLLSGRETQYF,TGTGCCAGCAGTACGAGGGAGGACTTACTTAGCGGGAGAGAGACCCAGTACTTC
TRBV20-1,TRBJ2-5,TRBD1,NA,CSAADRGYQETQYF,TGCAGTGCTGCCGACAGGGGGTACCAAGAGACCCAGTACTTC
TRBV27,TRBJ2-5,NA,few,CASSPRQEKETQYF,TGTGCCAGCAGTCCCCGACAGGAAAAAGAGACCCAGTACTTC
TRBV11-2,TRBJ2-3,TRBD2,few,CASSLLASGSRDTQYF,TGTGCCAGCAGCTTATTGGCTAGCGGGAGTAGAGATACGCAGTATTTT
TRBV28,TRBJ2-7,NA,NA,CASSLLTWQRNSYEQYF,TGTGCCAGCAGTTTGTTAACCTGGCAGCGGAACTCCTACGAACAGTACTTC
TRBV9,TRBJ2-3,NA,NA,CASSGPAEGDTQYF,TGTGCCAGCAGCGGACCAGCGGAGGGAGATACGCAGTATTTT
TRBV5-1,TRBJ1-4,NA,many,CASSLAAGGINEKLFF,TGCGCCAGCAGCTTGGCCGCCGGGGGGATTAATGAAAAACTGTTTTTT
TRBV20-1,TRBJ2-1,TRBD2,NA,CSARDLVGGTSANEQFF,TGCAGTGCTAGAGATCTTGTAGGGGGGACTAGTGCCAATGAGCAGTTCTTC
TRBV20-1,TRBJ2-1,TRBD2,few,CSAAGLAGGTQFF,TGCAGTGCGGCAGGACTAGCGGGAGGGACCCAGTTCTTC
TRBV11-2,TRBJ2-5,NA,many,CASSLRSFRGQETQYF,TGTGCCAGCAGCTTACGGTCTTTCAGGGGCCAAGAGACCCAGTACTTC
TRBV20-1,TRBJ2-1,TRBD2,NA,CSARLAGENEQFF,TGCAGTGCTAGACTAGCGGGAGAAAATGAGCAGTTCTTC
TRBV7-2,TRBJ2-1,TRBD2,NA,CASRSESGRPYNEQFF,TGTGCCAGCAGATCCGAGAGCGGGAGACCTTACAATGAGCAGTTCTTC
TRBV5-6,TRBJ2-3,TRBD2,many,CASSLGLAALGQYF,TGTGCCAGCAGCTTGGGACTAGCGGCCTTAGGGCAGTATTTT
TRBV28,TRBJ2-1,TRBD2,NA,CASSSQLAGAYNEQFF,TGTGCCAGCAGTTCCCAACTAGCGGGAGCCTACAATGAGCAGTTCTTC
TRBV20-1,TRBJ2-1,TRBD2,once,CSAESGRGPDEQFF,TGCAGTGCTGAAAGCGGGAGAGGACCTGATGAGCAGTTCTTC
TRBV13,TRBJ2-7,NA,NA,CASSPTRSHYEQYF,TGTGCCAGCAGCCCCACCCGATCCCACTACGAGCAGTACTTC
TRBV6-5,TRBJ2-5,NA,many,CASSYDSGAQYF,TGTGCCAGCAGTTACGATAGCGGAGCCCAGTACTTC
TRBV7-9,TRBJ2-1,TRBD2,NA,CASSTVRGRAREQFF,TGTGCCAGCAGTACCGTCCGCGGGAGGGCCCGCGAGCAGTTCTTC
TRBV20-1,TRBJ2-5,TRBD2,few,CSAYVAGLQETQYF,TGCAGTGCTTACGTAGCGGGGCTCCAAGAGACCCAGTACTTC
TRBV5-1,TRBJ2-2,TRBD1,NA,CASSVPRQGGSTNTGELFF,TGCGCCAGCAGCGTCCCCCGACAGGGGGGTTCGACGAACACCGGGGAGCTGTTTTTT
TRBV29-1,TRBJ1-4,TRBD1,NA,CSVAGTGGLFAEKLFF,TGCAGCGTCGCCGGGACAGGGGGCTTATTCGCCGAAAAACTGTTTTTT
TRBV3-1,TRBJ2-5,TRBD1,NA,CASSRTGVLETQYF,TGTGCCAGCAGCCGGACAGGGGTCCTAGAGACCCAGTACTTC
TRBV12-3/TRBV12-4,TRBJ2-7,NA,NA,CASSLDGGHEQYF,TGTGCCAGCAGTTTAGATGGGGGCCACGAGCAGTACTTC
TRBV12-3/TRBV12-4,TRBJ1-5,NA,few,CASIGTIKGPQHF,TGTGCCAGCATCGGGACCATAAAGGGGCCCCAGCATTTT
TRBV5-1,TRBJ2-3,NA,once,CASSLPASGTDTQYF,TGCGCCAGCAGCTTGCCCGCTAGCGGCACAGATACGCAGTATTTT
TRBV4-3,TRBJ1-4,TRBD1,few,CASSQGQPINEKLFF,TGCGCCAGCAGCCAGGGACAGCCGATAAATGAAAAACTGTTTTTT
TRBV3-1,TRBJ1-2,TRBD1,many,CASSQATGNYGYTF,TGTGCCAGCAGCCAAGCGACAGGGAACTATGGCTACACCTTC
TRBV28,TRBJ2-3,NA,NA,CASKSAGSGTDTQYF,TGTGCCAGCAAGAGTGCGGGGTCTGGCACAGATACGCAGTATTTT
TRBV28,TRBJ2-3,NA,NA,CASSLKGLAGDTQYF,TGTGCCAGCAGTCTAAAAGGCCTCGCGGGAGATACGCAGTATTTT
TRBV4-1,TRBJ1-4,NA,NA,CASSPPGEGNEKLFF,TGCGCCAGCAGCCCTCCGGGGGAGGGTAATGAAAAACTGTTTTTT
TRBV7-6,TRBJ2-3,TRBD1,NA,CASSLGTGPTDTQYF,TGTGCCAGCAGCTTAGGGACAGGGCCGACAGATACGCAGTATTTT
TRBV18,TRBJ2-6,NA,NA,CASSPPSSGAGANVLTF,TGTGCCAGCTCACCACCGTCATCAGGGGCTGGGGCCAACGTCCTGACTTTC
TRBV7-2,TRBJ2-3,NA,few,CASSSGDRGWQDTQYF,TGTGCCAGCAGCAGCGGAGATCGGGGGTGGCAAGATACGCAGTATTTT
TRBV11-2,TRBJ1-3,NA,many,CASSSDRSSGNTIYF,TGTGCCAGCAGCTCAGACAGGAGCTCTGGAAACACCATATATTTT
TRBV14,TRBJ2-7,NA,few,CASSQGLTSSYEQYF,TGTGCCAGCAGCCAAGGGCTTACGAGCTCCTACGAGCAGTACTTC
TRBV14,TRBJ2-1,NA,NA,CASSPISGRNEQFF,TGTGCCAGCAGCCCCATCTCGGGGCGGAATGAGCAGTTCTTC
TRBV28,TRBJ2-1,NA,few,CARSSPGSYNEQFF,TGTGCCCGCAGTTCCCCGGGATCCTACAATGAGCAGTTCTTC
TRBV3-1,TRBJ2-1,NA,few,CASSQERAVNEQFF,TGTGCCAGCAGCCAAGAGAGGGCGGTCAATGAGCAGTTCTTC
TRBV10-1,TRBJ2-7,NA,NA,CASIGQLFSYEQYF,TGCGCCAGCATCGGACAGCTCTTCTCCTACGAGCAGTACTTC
TRBV19,TRBJ1-1,NA,NA,CASILSDTEAFF,TGTGCCAGTATCCTCAGTGACACTGAAGCTTTCTTT
TRBV20-1,TRBJ1-1,NA,few,CSARDPGALAFF,TGCAGTGCTAGAGATCCGGGGGCATTAGCTTTCTTT
TRBV24-1,TRBJ1-5,NA,few,CATSDAKRAQPQHF,TGTGCCACCAGTGATGCAAAGAGGGCTCAGCCCCAGCATTTT
TRBV5-5,TRBJ1-2,NA,NA,CASSSHQNYGYTF,TGTGCCAGCAGCTCCCACCAAAACTATGGCTACACCTTC
TRBV11-1,TRBJ2-5,NA,NA,CAGSEGQGETQYF,TGTGCCGGCAGCGAGGGACAAGGAGAGACCCAGTACTTC
TRBV13,TRBJ1-2,NA,NA,CASSLTGLRGSGSANYGYTF,TGTGCCAGCAGCCTCACCGGCCTCCGGGGGAGTGGATCTGCTAACTATGGCTACACCTTC
TRBV27,TRBJ1-1,TRBD1,few,CANQTSDRGDTEAFF,TGTGCCAACCAGACCTCGGACAGGGGGGACACTGAAGCTTTCTTT
TRBV5-1,TRBJ2-7,NA,NA,CASSPTFTEQYF,TGCGCCAGCAGCCCGACCTTCACCGAGCAGTACTTC
TRBV20-1,TRBJ2-3,TRBD2,NA,CSALSGRGSTDTQYF,TGCAGTGCCCTTAGCGGGAGAGGAAGCACAGATACGCAGTATTTT
TRBV28,TRBJ1-6,NA,NA,CASTNLDSPLHF,TGTGCCAGCACTAACCTCGATTCACCCCTCCACTTT
TRBV12-3/TRBV12-4,TRBJ1-4,TRBD1,NA,CASSRRTGSGEKLFF,TGTGCCAGCAGCCGGCGGACAGGTAGTGGCGAAAAACTGTTTTTT